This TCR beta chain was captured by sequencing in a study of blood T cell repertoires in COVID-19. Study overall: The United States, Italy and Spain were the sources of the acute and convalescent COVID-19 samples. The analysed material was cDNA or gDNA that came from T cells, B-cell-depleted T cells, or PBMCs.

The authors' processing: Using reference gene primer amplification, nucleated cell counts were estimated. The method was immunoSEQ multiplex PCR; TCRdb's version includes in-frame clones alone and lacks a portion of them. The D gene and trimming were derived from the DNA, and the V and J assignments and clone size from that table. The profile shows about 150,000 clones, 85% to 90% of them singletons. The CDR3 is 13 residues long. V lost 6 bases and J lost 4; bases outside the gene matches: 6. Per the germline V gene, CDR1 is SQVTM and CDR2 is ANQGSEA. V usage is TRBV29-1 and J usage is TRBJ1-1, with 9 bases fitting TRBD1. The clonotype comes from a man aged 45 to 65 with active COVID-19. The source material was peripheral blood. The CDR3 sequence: CSVRDRAGTEAFF. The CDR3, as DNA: TGCAGCGTGAGGGACAGGGCGGGCACTGAAGCTTTCTTT.